The sequence of this T cell receptor (beta chain) was determined in a study of cytomegalovirus exposure and HLA in healthy donors. Study as a whole: Samples from HLA-typed donors yielded about 85 million unique TCRs in an early data release. Findings and limits, study-wide: After further analysis at a later stage, 15,000 to 20,000 TCR beta sequences were associated with HLA alleles at 0.05 false discovery rate. Highly shared sequence variants in one cluster were likely a sequencing artifact.

This CDR3 region has 14 residues. Deletions cut 4 bases from V and 7 bases from J, with 14 bases between. The germline gives CDR1 SGHRS, CDR2 YFSETQ. Amplification used 60 Vbeta primers and 13 Jbeta primers. The table came from immunoSEQ multiplex PCR; TCRdb's copy has only in-frame clones and leaves some out. Among about 110,000 clones, more than 60% were seen once, and the ten largest hold roughly 2.5%. In the case of this clone: Its cognate antigen is unknown.

The chain uses TRBV5-1 and TRBJ2-2; D possibly corresponds to TRBD2 (5 bases). Sequencing was carried out using PBMCs. This TCR was sampled from a man in his forties in good health and CMV-seronegative. Written as DNA, the CDR3 is TGCGCCAGCAGCACTCTGTATGCGGGCGGGGAGCTGTTTTTT. The encoded protein is CASSTLYAGGELFF.